These 8 T cell receptor beta chains came from one sample sequenced in a study of blood T cell repertoires in COVID-19. Data came from immunoSEQ multiplex PCR; TCRdb stores just in-frame clones and leaves some out. The table lists 310,000 or so clones, 80% to 90% of them singletons. The specimen sequenced was PBMCs or T cells enriched from blood (not recorded which). The receptors originated from a woman under 30 who had recovered from COVID-19.

The chain combines TRBV11-2 with TRBJ2-7, with 11 nucleotides matching TRBD2. The J segment lost 4 bases and the V segment lost 0 bases, leaving 5 bases of the junction unmatched. Looked up from germline, CDR1 is SGHAT and CDR2 is FQNNGV. The CDR3 loop spans 16 amino acids. CDR3: CASSLESRLAGYEQYF. The CDR3 DNA follows: TGTGCCAGCAGCTTAGAGTCGAGACTAGCGGGGTACGAGCAGTACTTC.

The chain has TRBV6-1 and TRBJ1-6; 7 nucleotides line up with TRBD1. This CDR3 is built from 14 residues. Per germline, CDR1 MNHNS and CDR2 SASEGT. Trimming removed 2 bases from V and 8 bases from J; junction bases left unmatched: 3. The CDR3 DNA follows: TGTGCCAGCAGTGAACGAGGGGGCGATTCACCCCTCCACTTT. Translation: CASSERGGDSPLHF.

J is TRBJ1-6 and V is TRBV5-3; 7 bases align to TRBD1. TRBV5-3 is an open reading frame whose function is uncertain. Trimming took 4 bases from V and 5 from J; bases not matched to a gene: 6. The CDR3 has 15 residues. The CDR3 region is CARSRWDRNNSPLHF. DNA for the CDR3: TGTGCCAGAAGCCGGTGGGACAGAAATAATTCACCCCTCCACTTT.

This rearrangement joins TRBV15 to TRBJ2-7; 9 nucleotides agree with TRBD1. Germline trimming cut 3 bases from V and 6 bases from J; bases unmatched to any gene: 6. This CDR3 has 14 residues. Germline V gene sequence: CDR1 LNHNV, CDR2 YYDKDF (reference sequence). In DNA form, the CDR3 reads TGTGCCACCAGCAGGGGGACAGGGTCAGGCGAGCAGTACTTC. It is translated as CATSRGTGSGEQYF.

The table lists this clone with a few counts. The chain couples TRBV9 to TRBJ2-1, with TRBD2 matching 7 bases. Germline V CDR1 and CDR2: SGDLS, YYNGEE. CDR3 length: 12 amino acids. V was pared by 2 bases and J by 7 bases, with 0 bases of the junction left unmatched. CDR3 sequence (DNA): TGTGCCAGCAGCGTTAGCGGGAATGAGCAGTTCTTC. Protein sequence: CASSVSGNEQFF.

The chain is built from TRBV5-1 and TRBJ1-1; D is possibly TRBD1 (5 bases). The V end was cut by 1 base, the J end by 3 bases, with 10 bases between. The CDR3 loop spans 14 amino acids. Per germline, CDR1 SGHRS and CDR2 YFSETQ. CDR3 sequence: CASSLQQVDTEAFF. As DNA, the CDR3 is TGCGCCAGCAGCTTGCAACAGGTTGACACTGAAGCTTTCTTT.

Worth noting for this clone: The junction departs from the called germline gene at one end, perhaps through a read error. V usage is TRBV3-1 (or the pseudogene TRBV3-2) and J usage is TRBJ1-2; 10 bases line up with TRBD1. Looked up from germline, CDR1 is LGHDT and CDR2 is YNNKEL (reference sequence). This CDR3 contains 16 residues. CDR3 residues: CASRQGYDRGRDGYTF. CDR3 bases: TGTGCCAGCAGACAAGGGTACGACAGGGGGCGCGATGGCTACACCTTC.

The CDR3 here is CSVRQGFNEKLFF. CDR3 sequence (DNA): TGCAGCGTAAGACAGGGGTTTAATGAAAAACTGTTTTTT. This sequence joins TRBV29-1 and TRBJ1-4; 8 bases align to TRBD1. The CDR3 sequence is 13 residues long. Trimming cost V 6 bases and J 4 bases; bases outside gene matches: 4. From germline, CDR1 is SQVTM and CDR2 ANQGSEA.